The text below deals with one TCR beta chain. Its antigen is undetermined. Germline values: CDR1 SGHVS, CDR2 FQNEAQ. V lost 2 bases and J lost 5, with 12 bases in between. CDR3 length: 14 amino acids. Via MiXCR, TCRdb re-called the RT-PCR reads, giving one row per CDR3 protein. The sample has hundreds of thousands of distinct CDR3 sequences, 10% to 15% seen once. The data stem from a study of response to subunit inactivated influenza vaccine. Study-wide results and limits: Authors suggested each seasonal influenza vaccination recruits few new T cells.

V is TRBV7-8 and J is TRBJ2-5; tentatively, D is TRBD2 (6 bases). The sequence was obtained from a man over 45 who received an inactivated influenza vaccine. Sample: non-naive T cells sorted from PBMCs, taken around two weeks before vaccination. Here the CDR3 DNA reads TGTGCCAGCAGCTTAACGGGAGTAGGGGAGACCCAGTACTTC. Translating gives CASSLTGVGETQYF.